These 32 T cell receptor beta chains were sequenced from one sample in a study of blood T cell repertoires in COVID-19. Profiling relied on immunoSEQ multiplex PCR, and the TCRdb table lists in-frame clones only, not all of them. Found here are fewer than 250,000 clones, 80% to 90% of them singletons; the top ten hold 4.5% to 5.5%. Sequences were obtained from peripheral blood. These receptors were obtained from a woman in her seventies with active or convalescent COVID-19.

This sequence joins TRBV6-5 and TRBJ1-4; TRBD1 matches 8 bases. V lost 5 bases, J lost 8 bases, and 10 bases stayed unmatched. CDR3 size: 15 residues. Germline lookup yields CDR1 MNHEY and CDR2 SVGAGI. The CDR3 sequence is CASSLSGGPEEKLFF. CDR3 sequence (DNA): TGTGCCAGCAGTCTCTCAGGGGGCCCGGAGGAAAAACTGTTTTTT.

There are a few counts of this clone. The J gene is TRBJ1-6, the V gene TRBV5-6; weak D call: TRBD1 (5 bases). Deletions cut 0 bases from V and 3 bases from J, with 7 bases between. The CDR3 loop spans 15 amino acids. Germline CDR1 SGHDT, CDR2 YYEEEE. This CDR3 reads CASSLEQGYNSPLHF. DNA of the CDR3: TGTGCCAGCAGCTTGGAGCAGGGCTATAATTCACCCCTCCACTTT.

The chain links TRBV5-4 to TRBJ2-5; D might be TRBD2 (6 bases). CDR3 length: 13 residues. Per germline, CDR1 SGHNT and CDR2 YYREEE (reference sequence). Trimming took off 0 bases at V and 4 bases at J, with 7 bases between the two ends. The CDR3 coding sequence is TGTGCCAGCAGCTTGGCCGGGGGAGAGACCCAGTACTTC. It translates to CASSLAGGETQYF. Full variable domain (outside the CDR3, taken from reference TRBV5-4 and TRBJ2-5): ETGVTQSPTHLIKTRGQQVTLRCSSQSGHNTVSWYQQALGQGPQFIFQYYREEENGRGNFPPRFSGLQFPNYSSELNVNALELDDSALYLCASSLAGGETQYFGPGTRLLVL.

The rearrangement joins TRBV15 to TRBJ2-5; the match to TRBD2 covers 10 bases. Germline V gene lookup returns CDR1 LNHNV and CDR2 YYDKDF (reference sequence). The CDR3 is 16 amino acids. Trimming removed 3 bases from V and 2 bases from J; junction bases left unmatched: 6. The chain's CDR3 is CATSSSLAGVQETQYF. The CDR3 DNA reads as TGTGCCACCAGCAGCAGTCTAGCGGGGGTACAAGAGACCCAGTACTTC.

The gene calls are TRBV11-3 and TRBJ2-1; TRBD1 aligns across 10 bases. J lost 6 bases, V lost 4 bases, and 6 bases had no gene match. Looked up from germline, CDR1 is SGHNT and CDR2 is YENEEA. CDR3 length equals 15 residues. Written as DNA, the CDR3 is TGTGCCAGCAGCTCGCGACAGGGGGCTGGCAATGAGCAGTTCTTC. Residues: CASSSRQGAGNEQFF.

The CDR3 nucleotides read TGTGCCAGCAGTTACTCATTAGGGGGCCGGGGCGAGCAGTACTTC. Residues: CASSYSLGGRGEQYF. This sequence joins TRBV6-5 and TRBJ2-7; 7 bases are shared with TRBD1. The CDR3 has 15 residues. Per germline, CDR1 MNHEY and CDR2 SVGAGI. The trim removed 0 bases at V and 6 bases at J, leaving 8 bases unmatched.

The chain links TRBV3-1 (or the pseudogene TRBV3-2) to TRBJ1-1; TRBD1 is a possible D gene (6 bases). The CDR3 loop spans 11 amino acids. Germline lookup yields CDR1 LGHDT and CDR2 YNNKEL (reference sequence). With 10 bases removed from V and 5 bases from J, the gap between germline ends came to 11 bases. The CDR3 loop reads CATRGGTEAFF. In DNA, the CDR3 is TGTGCCACCAGGGGAGGGACTGAAGCTTTCTTT.

The V and J genes are TRBV29-1 and TRBJ2-2; 7 bases are shared with TRBD1. This CDR3 contains 14 residues. V dropped 3 bases and J dropped 5; count of bases not matched to a gene: 6. From germline, CDR1 is SQVTM and CDR2 ANQGSEA. DNA for the CDR3: TGCAGCGTTGACAGGACAGGTGGGACCGGGGAGCTGTTTTTT. Translated, it gives CSVDRTGGTGELFF.

This rearrangement joins TRBV30 to TRBJ1-1; no reliable D call. The CDR3 contains 13 residues. V was pared by 0 bases and J by 2 bases, with 7 bases between. The germline V gene encodes CDR1 GTSNPN and CDR2 SVGIG (reference sequence). The CDR3 here is CAWSVQENTEAFF. The CDR3 DNA reads TGTGCCTGGAGTGTACAAGAAAACACTGAAGCTTTCTTT. The complete variable domain, with remaining parts taken from reference TRBV30 and TRBJ1-1, reads SQTIHQWPATLVQPVGSPLSLECTVEGTSNPNLYWYRQAAGRGLQLLFYSVGIGQISSEVPQNLSASRPQDRQFILSSKKLLLSDSGFYLCAWSVQENTEAFFGQGTRLTVV.

The rearrangement uses TRBV6-5 and TRBJ1-1; the D gene is possibly TRBD1 (5 bases). CDR1 and CDR2 (germline): MNHEY, SVGAGI. Trimming cost V 7 bases and J 0 bases, with 12 bases left between them. CDR3 size: 14 residues. The CDR3 DNA reads TGTGCCAGCATCGTGGGCAGGGTGAACACTGAAGCTTTCTTT. Its translation: CASIVGRVNTEAFF.

A single count supports this clone. V is TRBV7-6 and J is TRBJ2-7, with D unclear. Per germline, CDR1 SGHVS and CDR2 FNYEAQ. The CDR3 consists of 13 residues. Trimming cost V 3 bases and J 0 bases, with 6 bases left between them. DNA of the CDR3: TGTGCCAGCAGCTTGGGCCTCTCCTACGAGCAGTACTTC. This sequence encodes CASSLGLSYEQYF.

There are a few counts of this clone. The chain is built from TRBV6-1 and TRBJ2-7, with 7 bases identical to TRBD1. Germline assignment: CDR1 MNHNS and CDR2 SASEGT. CDR3 length: 15 amino acids. V trimming: 3 bases; J trimming: 7 bases; junction bases outside the gene matches: 12. DNA of the CDR3: TGTGCCAGCAGTGAGAACAGGGGACCCATTCTGGAGCAGTACTTC. Residues: CASSENRGPILEQYF.

The chain combines TRBV13 with TRBJ2-1; 13 bases line up with TRBD2. Germline-derived CDR1 and CDR2 are PRHDT and FYEKMQ (reference sequence). This CDR3 comprises 15 residues. After removal of 5 bases from V and 6 bases from J, the junction contained 4 bases not matched to a gene. The CDR3 region has the DNA TGTGCCAGCAGCGTACTAGCGGGAGGGGGCAATGAGCAGTTCTTC. Encoded protein: CASSVLAGGGNEQFF.

The gene calls are TRBV5-1 and TRBJ1-1; a possible D gene is TRBD1 (6 bases). Per germline, CDR1 SGHRS and CDR2 YFSETQ. V was clipped by 4 bases and J by 1 base, with 11 bases between them. This CDR3 has 14 amino acids. In DNA, the CDR3 is TGCGCCAGCAGCGCAACAGGGAGGAACACTGAAGCTTTCTTT. It encodes CASSATGRNTEAFF.

This clone came up once. This sample also contains other DNA sequences that code for the same CDR3. As DNA, the CDR3 is TGTGCCAGCAGCCTTGTTAGCGGGAGTCAGACCCAGTACTTC. Translated: CASSLVSGSQTQYF. This rearrangement joins TRBV14 to TRBJ2-5, with TRBD2 matching over 9 bases. The trim removed 4 bases at V and 6 bases at J, leaving 6 bases unmatched. This CDR3 is built from 14 residues. Germline V gene data show CDR1 as SGHDN and CDR2 as FVKESK.

The chain is built from TRBV6-5 and TRBJ2-1; 7 bases align to TRBD2. The CDR3 is 16 amino acids. CDR1 is MNHEY, CDR2 SVGAGI, per germline. The junction had 10 bases not matched to a gene; V was cut back by 2 bases and J by 6 bases. The CDR3 reads CASSYTSVGVSNEQFF. The DNA for the CDR3 is TGTGCCAGCAGTTACACTAGCGTCGGGGTTAGCAATGAGCAGTTCTTC.

V and J are TRBV6-2 or TRBV6-3 and TRBJ2-7; tentatively, D is TRBD1 (8 bases). The CDR3 totals 18 residues. Per the germline V gene, CDR1 is MNHEY and CDR2 is SVGEGT. V lost 5 bases and J 1 base, leaving 24 bases between the germline ends. The CDR3 protein is CASSARAGSGTGSYEQYF. The CDR3 region has the DNA TGTGCCAGCAGTGCACGAGCGGGGTCCGGGACAGGTTCCTACGAGCAGTACTTC.

This chain connects TRBV5-1 to TRBJ1-2; 7 nucleotides align to TRBD1. The CDR3 is 16 residues long. Germline assignment: CDR1 SGHRS and CDR2 YFSETQ. J lost 7 bases, V lost 0 bases, and 12 bases had no gene match. This CDR3 is CASSLAGQTRRPGYTF. Written as DNA, the CDR3 is TGCGCCAGCAGCTTGGCGGGACAGACGAGAAGGCCTGGCTACACCTTC.

The rearrangement joins TRBV6-5 to TRBJ1-5, with D uncertain. Trimming left V 4 bases short and J 0 bases short, with 10 bases between. The germline gives CDR1 MNHEY, CDR2 SVGAGI. The CDR3 is 15 residues long. CDR3 region: CASSWEVISNQPQHF. CDR3 nucleotides: TGTGCCAGCAGTTGGGAGGTAATTAGCAATCAGCCCCAGCATTTT.

The V gene is TRBV25-1, the J gene TRBJ2-2, with 13 bases fitting TRBD2. The V segment lost 5 bases and the J segment 7 bases; nucleotides outside the gene matches: 10. CDR1 MGHDK and CDR2 SYGVNS come from the germline V gene. This CDR3 has 17 amino acids. The CDR3 bases are TGTGCCAGCAGTCAAGGACTAGCGGGAGCAGCAGGCGGGGAGCTGTTTTTT. Residues: CASSQGLAGAAGGELFF.

The V and J genes are TRBV18 and TRBJ1-1; possibly TRBD1 for D (6 bases). The CDR3 is made up of 16 amino acids. Between the trimmed V and J ends, which lost 3 bases and 4 bases, there was a span of 18 bases. CDR1 is KGHSH and CDR2 is LQKENI in the germline V gene. DNA for the CDR3: TGTGCCAGCTCACCGGACTTGTCAGGGGTAAGCACTGAAGCTTTCTTT. Translating it yields CASSPDLSGVSTEAFF.

The chain employs TRBV6-6 and TRBJ2-5; 9 bases are shared with TRBD1. CDR3 length: 15 residues. Per germline, CDR1 MNHNY and CDR2 SVGAGI (reference sequence). Trimming took 2 bases from V and 5 from J; bases not matched to a gene: 6. The CDR3 reads CASSYPGQGKETQYF. For the CDR3, the DNA is TGTGCCAGCAGTTACCCCGGACAGGGGAAGGAGACCCAGTACTTC.

V and J are TRBV4-1 and TRBJ2-1; 9 bases are shared with TRBD2. V shed 0 bases, J shed 12 bases, and the junction held 9 bases outside the gene matches. The length of the CDR3 is 15 residues. Germline CDR1 reads MGHRA; CDR2 reads YSYEKL. Written as DNA, the CDR3 is TGCGCCAGCAGCCAAGATCCCCCAGCGGGAGGCCCGCAGTTCTTC. Translated, it gives CASSQDPPAGGPQFF.

The CDR3 region is CAWSFHSGNTIYF. Written as DNA, the CDR3 is TGTGCCTGGAGTTTCCACTCTGGAAACACCATATATTTT. V gene TRBV30 combines with J gene TRBJ1-3; D is undetermined. This CDR3 region has 13 residues. V lost 2 bases, J lost 0 bases, and 5 bases lay in between. Germline CDR1 reads GTSNPN; CDR2 reads SVGIG (reference sequence).

The CDR3 spells CASSPSGRGADTQYF. In nucleotides, the CDR3 is TGTGCCAGCAGTCCTAGCGGGAGGGGCGCAGATACGCAGTATTTT. The rearrangement joins TRBV7-3 to TRBJ2-3; 12 bases agree with TRBD2. The J segment lost 4 bases and the V segment lost 6 bases, leaving 5 bases of the junction unmatched. CDR3 length: 15 amino acids. Per germline, CDR1 SGHTA and CDR2 FQGTGA.

V usage is TRBV24-1 and J usage is TRBJ2-4; 9 bases are shared with TRBD1. The CDR3 length is 15 residues. CDR1 is KGHDR and CDR2 is SFDVKD in the germline V gene. Trimming cost V 4 bases and J 6 bases; bases outside gene matches: 6. The CDR3 sequence is CATSDRTGDLNIQYF. DNA of the CDR3: TGTGCCACCAGTGACAGGACAGGGGATTTAAACATTCAGTACTTC.

The chain recombines TRBV30 with TRBJ1-1, with D possibly matching TRBD1 (5 bases). Per the germline V gene, CDR1 is GTSNPN and CDR2 is SVGIG (reference sequence). This CDR3 region has 13 residues. V lost 8 bases, J lost 3 bases, and 16 bases lay in between. The CDR3 spells CAAAAGLDTEAFF. The CDR3 bases are TGTGCCGCCGCGGCAGGGCTCGACACTGAAGCTTTCTTT. Supplemented by reference TRBV30 and TRBJ1-1, the full variable domain reads SQTIHQWPATLVQPVGSPLSLECTVEGTSNPNLYWYRQAAGRGLQLLFYSVGIGQISSEVPQNLSASRPQDRQFILSSKKLLLSDSGFYLCAAAAGLDTEAFFGQGTRLTVV.

The genes are TRBV5-1 and TRBJ1-1; D remains ambiguous. The CDR3 runs 14 residues. Trimming pared 0 bases from V and 11 bases from J, leaving 17 bases between. Germline V gives CDR1 SGHRS, CDR2 YFSETQ. The DNA of the CDR3 is TGCGCCAGCAGCTTGGCCCTATCGGGAGGCAGGGCTTTCTTT. This translates into CASSLALSGGRAFF.

This chain connects TRBV5-1 to TRBJ1-3; D not certain. This CDR3 has 14 amino acids. Trimming took off 0 bases at V and 4 bases at J, with 8 bases between the two ends. Germline V gives CDR1 SGHRS, CDR2 YFSETQ. The CDR3 DNA reads as TGCGCCAGCAGCTTGGACAGCCGAGGAAACACCATATATTTT. Protein: CASSLDSRGNTIYF.

The V call is TRBV7-9, the J call TRBJ1-2; 7 positions match TRBD1. CDR3 length equals 15 residues. Germline CDR1 and CDR2: SEHNR and FQNEAQ (reference sequence). Trimming took 5 bases from V and 3 from J; bases not matched to a gene: 9. CDR3 nucleotide sequence: TGTGCCAGCAGCCAGACAGGGCTTGAGGACTATGGCTACACCTTC. Encoded protein: CASSQTGLEDYGYTF.

V and J are TRBV24-1 and TRBJ2-7; TRBD2 matches 8 bases. There are 12 residues in the CDR3. The ends lost 6 bases at V and 4 bases at J; junction bases unmatched: 1. CDR1 and CDR2 (germline): KGHDR, SFDVKD. The CDR3 sequence is CATSPGGYEQYF. DNA for the CDR3: TGTGCCACCAGTCCGGGAGGGTACGAGCAGTACTTC.

This clone has just a few counts. The genes are TRBV6-5 and TRBJ2-2; 8 bases map to TRBD1. CDR3 length equals 14 residues. CDR1 is MNHEY and CDR2 is SVGAGI in the germline V gene. The J segment lost 5 bases and the V segment lost 5 bases, leaving 4 bases of the junction unmatched. CDR3 nucleotide sequence: TGTGCCAGCAGTCCTCGGACAGGGACCGGGGAGCTGTTTTTT. This encodes CASSPRTGTGELFF.